This is a list of T cell receptor beta chains from one sample in a study of shared clonotypes between healthy human individuals. Some clones are missing from TCRdb's copy, which holds only in-frame ones; the method was immunoSEQ multiplex PCR. The sample contains hundreds of thousands of clones, about 96% of which appear only once. Sequencing was performed on naive CD8+ T cells sorted from blood. These receptors were obtained from a man in his thirties or forties in good health. Both conserved end residues are trimmed from each CDR3. D genes are given only for firm matches.

D gene	V gene	CDR3 protein
.	TRBV9	ASSPNRSPYEQY
.	TRBV27	ASRTSFDEQF
TRBD2	TRBV6-5	ASGPSGRSDTQY
.	TRBV5-1	ASSLSDYYGYT
.	TRBV29-1	SVGDRTYNEQF
.	TRBV15	ATSRDTEMNTQY
TRBD1	TRBV2	ASSKWTGDNQPQH
TRBD2	TRBV9	ASSVGSSGYEQY
.	TRBV7-7	ARGDTPALNTEAF
TRBD2	TRBV29-1	SAGGEVDKNIQY
.	TRBV6-5	ASSYREETQY
.	TRBV7-2	ASSPRTHEKLF
.	TRBV11-2	ASSYQSWGKETQY
.	TRBV4-2	ASSQRGEVGYT
.	TRBV28	ASSFIRGLGRTGELF
.	TRBV19	ASSVRVNYGYT
TRBD1	TRBV6-1	ASSRPGQGGEKLF
.	TRBV25-1	ASSEWGTNTGELF
TRBD1	TRBV6-1	ASSATGADTQY
.	TRBV25-1	ASSEVGGWHRGEQF
.	TRBV10-3	AISGAGQVDEQY
.	TRBV9	ASSVGPDQETQY
TRBD2	TRBV18	ASSPGAGVYYNEQF
.	TRBV10-1	ASSESRRPNTEAF
TRBD1	TRBV5-1	ASSLDGPGTGVADYGYT
.	TRBV5-1	ASSESGTLYEQY
TRBD1	TRBV10-3	AIRLDRGSYNEQF
TRBD1	TRBV28	ASRVQGAWETQY
.	TRBV10-2	ASSETGINTEAF
.	TRBV7-9	ASIPSQQETQY
TRBD2	TRBV15	ATATRREGQETQY
.	TRBV7-8	ASSLAFTLQGEQY
.	TRBV2	ASIFSVGRGQY